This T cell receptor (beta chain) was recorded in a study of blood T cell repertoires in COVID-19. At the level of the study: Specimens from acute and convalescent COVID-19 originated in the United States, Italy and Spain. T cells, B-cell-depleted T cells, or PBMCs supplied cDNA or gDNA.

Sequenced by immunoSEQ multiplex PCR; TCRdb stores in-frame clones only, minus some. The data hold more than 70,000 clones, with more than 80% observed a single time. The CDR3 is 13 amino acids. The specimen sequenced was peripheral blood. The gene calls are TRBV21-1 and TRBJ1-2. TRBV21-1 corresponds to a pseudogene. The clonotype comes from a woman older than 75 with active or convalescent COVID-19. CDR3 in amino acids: CASSKASVYGYTF. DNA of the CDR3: TGTGCCAGCAGCAAAGCATCCGTGTATGGCTACACCTTC.